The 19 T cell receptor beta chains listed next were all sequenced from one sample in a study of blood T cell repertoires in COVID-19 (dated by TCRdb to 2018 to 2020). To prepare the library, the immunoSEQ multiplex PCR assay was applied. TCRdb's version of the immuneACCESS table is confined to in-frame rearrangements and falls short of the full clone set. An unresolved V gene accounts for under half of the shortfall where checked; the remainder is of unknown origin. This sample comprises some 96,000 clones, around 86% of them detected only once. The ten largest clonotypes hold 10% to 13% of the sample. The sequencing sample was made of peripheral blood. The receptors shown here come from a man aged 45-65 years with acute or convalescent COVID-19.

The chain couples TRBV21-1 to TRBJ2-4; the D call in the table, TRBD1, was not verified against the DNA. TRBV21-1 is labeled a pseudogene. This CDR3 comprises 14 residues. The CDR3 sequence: CASSRTGGGGIQYF. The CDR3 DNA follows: TGTGCCAGCAGCAGGACAGGGGGGGGAGGCATTCAGTACTTC.

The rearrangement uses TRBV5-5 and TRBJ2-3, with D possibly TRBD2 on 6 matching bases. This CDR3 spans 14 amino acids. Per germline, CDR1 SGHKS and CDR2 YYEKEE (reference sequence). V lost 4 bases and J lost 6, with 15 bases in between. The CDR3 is CASSPGGIWDTQYF. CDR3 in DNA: TGTGCCAGCAGCCCCGGCGGGATTTGGGATACGCAGTATTTT.

The CDR3 DNA is TGTGCCACACGAGGGACTAGCGGTAACAATGAGCAGTTCTTC. This encodes CATRGTSGNNEQFF. V usage is TRBV2 and J usage is TRBJ2-1; the match to TRBD2 covers 11 bases. This CDR3 has 14 amino acids. With V trimmed by 10 bases and J by 5 bases, 7 bases remained unmatched. Germline V gene lookup returns CDR1 SNHLY and CDR2 FYNNEI.

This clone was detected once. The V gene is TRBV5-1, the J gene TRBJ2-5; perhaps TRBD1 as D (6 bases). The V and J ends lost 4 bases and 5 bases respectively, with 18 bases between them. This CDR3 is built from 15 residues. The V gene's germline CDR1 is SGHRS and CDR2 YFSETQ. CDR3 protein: CASSPNRDTGETQYF. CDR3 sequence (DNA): TGCGCCAGCAGCCCTAACAGGGATACTGGGGAGACCCAGTACTTC.

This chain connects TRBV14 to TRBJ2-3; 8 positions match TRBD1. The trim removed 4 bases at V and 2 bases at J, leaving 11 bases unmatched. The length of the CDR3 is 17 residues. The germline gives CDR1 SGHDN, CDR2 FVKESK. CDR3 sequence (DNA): TGTGCCAGCAGCCGACGAACGACAGGGGTCTACACAGATACGCAGTATTTT. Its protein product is CASSRRTTGVYTDTQYF.

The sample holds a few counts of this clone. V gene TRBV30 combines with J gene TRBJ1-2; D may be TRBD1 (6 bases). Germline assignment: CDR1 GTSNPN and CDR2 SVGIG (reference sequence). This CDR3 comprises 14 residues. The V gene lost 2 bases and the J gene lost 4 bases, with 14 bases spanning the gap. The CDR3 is CAWSTPGGLYGYTF. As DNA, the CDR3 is TGTGCCTGGAGTACCCCCGGGGGGCTCTATGGCTACACCTTC.

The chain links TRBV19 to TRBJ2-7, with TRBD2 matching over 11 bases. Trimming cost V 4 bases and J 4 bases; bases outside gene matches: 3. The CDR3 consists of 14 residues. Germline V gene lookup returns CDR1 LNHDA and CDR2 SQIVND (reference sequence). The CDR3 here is CASSKTSGNYEQYF. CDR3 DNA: TGTGCCAGTAGTAAGACTAGCGGGAATTACGAGCAGTACTTC.

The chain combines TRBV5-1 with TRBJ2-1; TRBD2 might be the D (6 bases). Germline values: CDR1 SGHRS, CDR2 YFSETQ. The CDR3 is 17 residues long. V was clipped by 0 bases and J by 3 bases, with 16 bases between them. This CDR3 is CASSLVSSDLNYNEQFF. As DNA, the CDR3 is TGCGCCAGCAGCTTGGTTTCTAGCGATTTAAACTACAATGAGCAGTTCTTC.

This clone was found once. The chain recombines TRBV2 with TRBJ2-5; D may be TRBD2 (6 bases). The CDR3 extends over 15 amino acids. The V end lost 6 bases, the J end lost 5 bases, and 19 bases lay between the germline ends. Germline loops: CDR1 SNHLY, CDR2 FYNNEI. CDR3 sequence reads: CASRGSGNRRETQYF. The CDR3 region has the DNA TGTGCCAGCAGGGGTAGCGGCAATCGGAGGGAGACCCAGTACTTC.

This chain's CDR3 is CASSPEPTGELFF. The CDR3 region has the DNA TGTGCCAGCAGCCCAGAACCTACCGGGGAGCTGTTTTTT. The rearrangement uses TRBV7-7 and TRBJ2-2, with D unresolved. V was pared by 5 bases and J by 5 bases, with 9 bases between. CDR1 and CDR2 (germline): SSHAT, FNYEAQ (reference sequence). This CDR3 contains 13 residues.

DNA for the CDR3: TGTGCCAGCAGTAGGACTAGCGGGAGCTGGGGGCGGGACGAGCAGTACTTC. As protein: CASSRTSGSWGRDEQYF. The rearrangement joins TRBV7-9 to TRBJ2-7, with 13 bases fitting TRBD2. Germline lookup yields CDR1 SEHNR and CDR2 FQNEAQ (reference sequence). Trimming removed 6 bases from V and 5 bases from J; junction bases left unmatched: 13. The CDR3 covers 17 residues.

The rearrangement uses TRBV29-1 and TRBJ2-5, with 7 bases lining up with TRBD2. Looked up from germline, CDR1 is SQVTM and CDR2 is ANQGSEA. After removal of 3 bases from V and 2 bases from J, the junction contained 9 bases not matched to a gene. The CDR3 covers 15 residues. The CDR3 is CSVERLAGKQETQYF. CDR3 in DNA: TGCAGCGTTGAGAGGTTAGCGGGCAAGCAAGAGACCCAGTACTTC.

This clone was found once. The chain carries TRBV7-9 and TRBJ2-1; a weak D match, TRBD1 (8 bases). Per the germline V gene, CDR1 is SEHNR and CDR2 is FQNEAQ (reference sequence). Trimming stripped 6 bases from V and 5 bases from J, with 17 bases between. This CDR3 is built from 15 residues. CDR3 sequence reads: CASRHRGTTHNEQFF. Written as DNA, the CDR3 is TGTGCCAGCAGACACAGGGGGACTACACACAATGAGCAGTTCTTC.

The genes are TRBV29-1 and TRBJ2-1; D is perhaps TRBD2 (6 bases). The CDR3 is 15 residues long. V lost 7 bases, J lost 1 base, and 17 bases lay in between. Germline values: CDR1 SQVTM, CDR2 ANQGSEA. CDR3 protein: CSAGWGDGSYNEQFF. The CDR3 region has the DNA TGCAGCGCCGGATGGGGGGACGGGTCCTACAATGAGCAGTTCTTC.

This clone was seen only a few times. CDR3 residues: CASSQDPLGGNAETQYF. The CDR3 coding sequence is TGTGCCAGCAGCCAAGATCCGTTAGGGGGTAATGCAGAGACCCAGTACTTC. V is TRBV14 and J is TRBJ2-5, with D perhaps matching TRBD1 (6 bases). The CDR3 sequence is 17 residues long. V was trimmed by 0 bases and J by 4 bases, leaving 18 bases between them. Germline-derived CDR1 and CDR2 are SGHDN and FVKESK. The variable domain in full, with the rest retrieved from reference TRBV14 and TRBJ2-5, is EAGVTQFPSHSVIEKGQTVTLRCDPISGHDNLYWYRRVMGKEIKFLLHFVKESKQDESGMPNNRFLAERTGGTYSTLKVQPAELEDSGVYFCASSQDPLGGNAETQYFGPGTRLLVL.

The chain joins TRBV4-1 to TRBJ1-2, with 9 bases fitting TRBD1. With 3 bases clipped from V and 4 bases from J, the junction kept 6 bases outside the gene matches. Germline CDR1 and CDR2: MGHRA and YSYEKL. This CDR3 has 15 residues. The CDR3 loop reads CASSQGTGPLYGYTF. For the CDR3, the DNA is TGCGCCAGCAGCCAGGGGACAGGGCCCCTCTATGGCTACACCTTC.

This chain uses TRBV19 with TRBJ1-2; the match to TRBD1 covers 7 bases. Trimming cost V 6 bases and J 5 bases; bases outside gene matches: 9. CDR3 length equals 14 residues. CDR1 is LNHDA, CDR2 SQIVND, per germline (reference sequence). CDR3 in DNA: TGTGCCAGTAGGGCGTCAGGGGGTCGGTATGGCTACACCTTC. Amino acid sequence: CASRASGGRYGYTF.

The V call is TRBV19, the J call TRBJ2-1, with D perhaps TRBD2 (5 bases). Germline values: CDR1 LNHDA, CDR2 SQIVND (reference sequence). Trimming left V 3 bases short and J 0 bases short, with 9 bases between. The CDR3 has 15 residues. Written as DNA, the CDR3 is TGTGCCAGTAGTATCCCGGGGAGCTCCTACAATGAGCAGTTCTTC. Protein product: CASSIPGSSYNEQFF.

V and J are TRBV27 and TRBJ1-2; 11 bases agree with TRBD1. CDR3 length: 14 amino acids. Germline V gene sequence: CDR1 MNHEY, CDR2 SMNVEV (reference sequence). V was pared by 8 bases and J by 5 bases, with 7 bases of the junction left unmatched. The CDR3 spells CASGRTGGGYGYTF. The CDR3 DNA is TGTGCCAGCGGACGGACAGGGGGCGGGTATGGCTACACCTTC.